What follows are 8 T cell receptor beta chains derived from one specimen sequenced in a study. TCRdb used MiXCR to reprocess the 5' RACE reads, holding one entry per CDR3 protein. The sample shows roughly 38,000 distinct CDR3 sequences, under 20% of them seen only once. The specimen was naive CD4+ T cells sorted from a lymph node. Indicated subset: naive CD4+ T cells, CD4+CD45RA+CD25-. The receptors originated from a female donor with breast cancer.

There are a few counts of this clonotype. V gene TRBV5-1 combines with J gene TRBJ2-5, with D tentatively TRBD2 (6 bases). CDR3 length equals 14 residues. V was pared by 7 bases and J by 2 bases, with 15 bases between. Looked up from germline, CDR1 is SGHRS and CDR2 is YFSETQ. The CDR3 reads CASRRSGPQETQYF. In DNA, the CDR3 is TGCGCCAGCCGTAGGAGCGGGCCACAAGAGACCCAGTACTTC.

The V and J genes are TRBV5-1 and TRBJ1-1; D ambiguous. V was shortened by 4 bases and J by 0 bases, with 7 bases between the two germline ends. This CDR3 is built from 13 residues. Germline values: CDR1 SGHRS, CDR2 YFSETQ. The CDR3 DNA follows: TGCGCCAGCAGCGCCGAGATGAACACTGAAGCTTTCTTT. This translates into CASSAEMNTEAFF.

On this clonotype: A read error is possible here, since a much larger clone lies one base away. This chain links TRBV7-3 with TRBJ1-1; D not resolved. The CDR3 totals 13 residues. The germline V gene encodes CDR1 SGHTA and CDR2 FQGTGA. Written as DNA, the CDR3 is TGTGCCAGCAGCATGCAGCAGAACACTAAAGCTTTCTTT. This codes for CASSMQQNTKAFF.

Of note for this clonotype: Sequence at one end of the junction differs from germline and may be a read error. The chain combines TRBV5-1 with TRBJ2-7, with unresolved D. The CDR3 covers 13 residues. Germline assignment: CDR1 SGHRS and CDR2 YFSETQ. CDR3 region: CANSLFGENEQYF. The CDR3 DNA follows: TGCGCCAACAGCTTGTTCGGCGAAAACGAGCAGTACTTC.

The chain couples TRBV5-1 to TRBJ2-1, with TRBD2 matching over 9 bases. The CDR3 runs to 16 residues. Unmatched junction bases numbered 11, after V lost 5 bases and J lost 5 bases. The germline CDR1 and CDR2 sequences are SGHRS and YFSETQ. The DNA for the CDR3 is TGCGCCAGCAGACCAACTAGCGGGTTAGCTGACAATGAGCAGTTCTTC. Its protein is CASRPTSGLADNEQFF. The whole variable domain, filled in from reference TRBV5-1 and TRBJ2-1, reads KAGVTQTPRYLIKTRGQQVTLSCSPISGHRSVSWYQQTPGQGLQFLFEYFSETQRNKGNFPGRFSGRQFSNSRSEMNVSTLELGDSALYLCASRPTSGLADNEQFFGPGTRLTVL.

The chain employs TRBV7-2 and TRBJ1-1; D remains ambiguous. Germline V gene sequence: CDR1 SGHTA, CDR2 FQGNSA. The V end lost 5 bases, the J end lost 4 bases, and 17 bases lay between the germline ends. The CDR3 consists of 15 residues. The CDR3, as DNA: TGTGCCAGCAGCACCGGGCCTTCGAGGGTCACTGAAGCTTTCTTT. As protein: CASSTGPSRVTEAFF.

V usage is TRBV9 and J usage is TRBJ2-3; D might be TRBD1 or TRBD2, each matching 6 bases. The CDR3 has 15 residues. Germline V gene lookup returns CDR1 SGDLS and CDR2 YYNGEE. V was cut by 6 bases and J by 1 base, with 15 bases left in between. CDR3 bases: TGTGCCAGCACCTTGGGGGGCGCCGGCACAGATACGCAGTATTTT. The encoded protein is CASTLGGAGTDTQYF. The full variable domain, rest sourced from reference TRBV9 and TRBJ2-3, is DSGVTQTPKHLITATGQRVTLRCSPRSGDLSVYWYQQSLDQGLQFLIQYYNGEERAKGNILERFSAQQFPDLHSELNLSSLELGDSALYFCASTLGGAGTDTQYFGPGTRLTVL.

This clonotype was detected only once. The rearrangement joins TRBV18 to TRBJ2-1; TRBD1 matches 9 bases. CDR1 is KGHSH, CDR2 LQKENI, per germline. The CDR3 covers 14 residues. With 2 bases clipped from V and 8 bases from J, the junction kept 4 bases outside the gene matches. CDR3 protein: CASSPGTGLDEQFF. Here the CDR3 DNA reads TGTGCCAGCTCACCAGGGACAGGGTTGGATGAGCAGTTCTTC.